This TCR beta chain is from a study of blood T cell repertoires in COVID-19. Study context: T cells, B-cell-depleted T cells, or PBMCs supplied cDNA or gDNA.

Libraries were prepared by immunoSEQ multiplex PCR; TCRdb keeps only in-frame clonotypes and omits some of them. The table lists under 200,000 clones, about 86% of them singletons, with around 8.2% in the top ten. The source is a man between 60 and 70 years old with acute or convalescent COVID-19. Sequencing was done on a sample of peripheral blood.

CDR3 residues: CASSLSGGWEQYF. DNA of the CDR3: TGCGCCAGCAGCTTGAGCGGGGGGTGGGAGCAGTACTTC. This chain joins TRBV5-1 and TRBJ2-7; 9 bases are a match to TRBD2. The CDR3 runs to 13 residues. The germline V gene encodes CDR1 SGHRS and CDR2 YFSETQ. J was trimmed by 7 bases and V by 1 base; bases with no gene match: 3.